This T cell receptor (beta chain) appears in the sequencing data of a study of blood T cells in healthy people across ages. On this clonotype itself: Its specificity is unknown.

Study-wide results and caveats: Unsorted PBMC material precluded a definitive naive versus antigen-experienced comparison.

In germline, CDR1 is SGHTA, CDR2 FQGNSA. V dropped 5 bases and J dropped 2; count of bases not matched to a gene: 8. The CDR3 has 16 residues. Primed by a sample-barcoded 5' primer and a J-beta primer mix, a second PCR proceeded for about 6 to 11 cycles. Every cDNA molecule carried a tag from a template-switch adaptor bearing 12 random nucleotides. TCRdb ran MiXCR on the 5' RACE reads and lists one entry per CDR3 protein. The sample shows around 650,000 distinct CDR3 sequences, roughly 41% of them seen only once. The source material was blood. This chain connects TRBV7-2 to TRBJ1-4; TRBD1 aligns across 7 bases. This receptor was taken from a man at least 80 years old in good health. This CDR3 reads CASSPRQGSTNEKLFF. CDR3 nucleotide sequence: TGTGCCAGCAGCCCCAGACAGGGTTCGACTAATGAAAAACTGTTTTTT.